The entry that follows covers one T cell receptor (beta chain) sequence. Its antigen is not identified. Libraries were prepared by immunoSEQ multiplex PCR; TCRdb keeps only in-frame clonotypes and omits some of them. The table lists about 14,000 clones, 84% of them singletons, with about a fifth in the top ten. The sample originates from a study of PD-1 blockade in mismatch repair-deficient tumors. Study conclusions and caveats: Rapid post-treatment expansion, then contraction, generally preceding radiologic response, marked tumor-resident clones.

Time point reported: 10-day in vitro stimulation with candidate neoantigen peptide 4. TCRs were sequenced from a few patients responding to pembrolizumab. About 7 ELISpot-reactive neoantigen peptides each drove a 10-day in vitro stimulation. The CDR3 loop spans 14 amino acids. The V end lost 4 bases, the J end lost 4 bases, and 13 bases lay between the germline ends. Germline loops: CDR1 KGHSH, CDR2 LQKENI. This clonotype was sampled from an adult with mismatch repair-deficient cancer. The chain joins TRBV18 to TRBJ1-2; the D gene is possibly TRBD1 (5 bases). The source was cells cultured in vitro, collected from a patient treated with pembrolizumab. CDR3 in DNA: TGTGCCAGCTCACAGGACACCTCAATCTATGGCTACACCTTC. Translation: CASSQDTSIYGYTF.